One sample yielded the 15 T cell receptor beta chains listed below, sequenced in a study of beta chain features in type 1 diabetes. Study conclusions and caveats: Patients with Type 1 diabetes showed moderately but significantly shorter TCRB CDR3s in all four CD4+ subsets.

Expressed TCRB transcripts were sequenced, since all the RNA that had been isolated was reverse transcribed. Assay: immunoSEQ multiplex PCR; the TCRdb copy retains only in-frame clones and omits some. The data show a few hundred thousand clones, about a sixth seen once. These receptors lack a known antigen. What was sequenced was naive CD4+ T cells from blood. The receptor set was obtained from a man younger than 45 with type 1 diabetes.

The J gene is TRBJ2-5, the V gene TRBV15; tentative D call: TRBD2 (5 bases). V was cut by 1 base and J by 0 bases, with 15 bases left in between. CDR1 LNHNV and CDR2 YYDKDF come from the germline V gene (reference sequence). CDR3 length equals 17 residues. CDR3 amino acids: CATSRGPGRENQETQYF. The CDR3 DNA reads TGTGCCACCAGCAGAGGGCCGGGGAGAGAAAACCAAGAGACCCAGTACTTC.

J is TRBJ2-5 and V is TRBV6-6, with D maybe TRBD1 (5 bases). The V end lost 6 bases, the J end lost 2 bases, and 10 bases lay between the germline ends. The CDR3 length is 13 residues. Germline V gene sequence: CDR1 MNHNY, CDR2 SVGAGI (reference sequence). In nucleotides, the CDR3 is TGTGCCAGCAGACCGGCAGGGCAAGAGACCCAGTACTTC. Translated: CASRPAGQETQYF.

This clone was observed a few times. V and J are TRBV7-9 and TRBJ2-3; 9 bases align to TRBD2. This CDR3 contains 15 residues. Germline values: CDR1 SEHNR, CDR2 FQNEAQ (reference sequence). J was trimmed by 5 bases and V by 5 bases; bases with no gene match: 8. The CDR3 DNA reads TGTGCCAGCAGCCGTCCGACTAGCGGTAGAGATACGCAGTATTTT. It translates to CASSRPTSGRDTQYF.

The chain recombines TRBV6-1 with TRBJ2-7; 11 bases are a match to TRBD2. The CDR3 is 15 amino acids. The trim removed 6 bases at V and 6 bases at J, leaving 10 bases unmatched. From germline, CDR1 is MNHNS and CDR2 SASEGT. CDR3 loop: CASRAGLADPSEQYF. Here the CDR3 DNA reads TGTGCCAGCAGGGCGGGACTAGCGGACCCTTCCGAGCAGTACTTC.

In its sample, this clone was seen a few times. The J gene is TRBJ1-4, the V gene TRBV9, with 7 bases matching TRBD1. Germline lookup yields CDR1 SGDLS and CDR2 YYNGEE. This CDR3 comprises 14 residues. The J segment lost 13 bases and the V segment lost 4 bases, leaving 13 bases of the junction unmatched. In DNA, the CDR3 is TGTGCCAGCAGCCCTAGCCCGACAGGGTTTGGACTGTTTTTT. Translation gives CASSPSPTGFGLFF.

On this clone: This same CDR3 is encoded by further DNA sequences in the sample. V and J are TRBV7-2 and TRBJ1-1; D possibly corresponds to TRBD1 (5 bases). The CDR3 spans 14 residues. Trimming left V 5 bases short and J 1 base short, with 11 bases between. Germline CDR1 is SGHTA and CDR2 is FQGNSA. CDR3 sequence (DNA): TGTGCCAGCAGCCTCCAAACAGGGAACACTGAAGCTTTCTTT. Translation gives CASSLQTGNTEAFF.

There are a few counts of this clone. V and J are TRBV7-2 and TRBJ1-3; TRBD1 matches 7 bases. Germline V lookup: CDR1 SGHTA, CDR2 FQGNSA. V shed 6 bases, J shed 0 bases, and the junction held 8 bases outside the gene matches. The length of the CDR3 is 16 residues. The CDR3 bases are TGTGCCAGCAGACGTACCGGGACAGCCTCTGGAAACACCATATATTTT. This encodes CASRRTGTASGNTIYF. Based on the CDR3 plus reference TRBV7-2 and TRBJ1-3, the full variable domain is GAGVSQSPSNKVTEKGKDVELRCDPISGHTALYWYRQSLGQGLEFLIYFQGNSAPDKSGLPSDRFSAERTGGSVSTLTIQRTQQEDSAVYLCASRRTGTASGNTIYFGEGSWLTVV.

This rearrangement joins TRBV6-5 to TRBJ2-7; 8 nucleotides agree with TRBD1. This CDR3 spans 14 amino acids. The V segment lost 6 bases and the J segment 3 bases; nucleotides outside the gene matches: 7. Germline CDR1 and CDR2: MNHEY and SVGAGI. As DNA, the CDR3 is TGTGCCAGCAGCCCTACCGGGACAGGCTACGAGCAGTACTTC. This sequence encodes CASSPTGTGYEQYF.

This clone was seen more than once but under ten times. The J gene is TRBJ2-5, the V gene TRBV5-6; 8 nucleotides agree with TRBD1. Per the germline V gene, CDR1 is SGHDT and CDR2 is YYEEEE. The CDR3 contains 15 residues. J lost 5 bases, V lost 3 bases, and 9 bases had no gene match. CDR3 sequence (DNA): TGTGCCAGCAGCTCTGGAGCAGGGGGCTCGGAGACCCAGTACTTC. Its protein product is CASSSGAGGSETQYF.

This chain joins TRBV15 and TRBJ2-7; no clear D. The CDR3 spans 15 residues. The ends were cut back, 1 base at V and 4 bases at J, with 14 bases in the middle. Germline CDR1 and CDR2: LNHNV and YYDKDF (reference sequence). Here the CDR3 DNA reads TGTGCCACCAGCAGAGGTCCATCTGAAGCTTACGAGCAGTACTTC. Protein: CATSRGPSEAYEQYF.

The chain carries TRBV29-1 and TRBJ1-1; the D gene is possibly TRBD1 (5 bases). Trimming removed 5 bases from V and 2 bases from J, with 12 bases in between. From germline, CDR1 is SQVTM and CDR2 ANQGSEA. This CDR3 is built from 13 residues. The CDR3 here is CSVQRGGNTEAFF. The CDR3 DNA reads TGCAGCGTTCAACGGGGGGGAAACACTGAAGCTTTCTTT.

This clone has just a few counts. The DNA of the CDR3 is TGTGCCAGCAGTGGGGGGCAGGTACAAGAGACCCAGTACTTC. This sequence encodes CASSGGQVQETQYF. J is TRBJ2-5 and V is TRBV27; possibly TRBD1 or TRBD2 for D (6 bases each). The CDR3 loop spans 14 amino acids. CDR1 and CDR2 from the germline V gene are MNHEY and SMNVEV (reference sequence). The ends were cut back, 5 bases at V and 2 bases at J, with 12 bases in the middle.

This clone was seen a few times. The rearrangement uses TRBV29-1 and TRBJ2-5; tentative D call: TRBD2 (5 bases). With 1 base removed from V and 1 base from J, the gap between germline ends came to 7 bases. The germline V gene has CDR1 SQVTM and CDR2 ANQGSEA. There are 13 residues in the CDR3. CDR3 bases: TGCAGCGTTGAAGGAGGGTTCCAAGAGACCCAGTACTTC. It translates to CSVEGGFQETQYF. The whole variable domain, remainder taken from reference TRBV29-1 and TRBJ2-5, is SAVISQKPSRDICQRGTSLTIQCQVDSQVTMMFWYRQQPGQSLTLIATANQGSEATYESGFVIDKFPISRPNLTFSTLTVSNMSPEDSSIYLCSVEGGFQETQYFGPGTRLLVL.

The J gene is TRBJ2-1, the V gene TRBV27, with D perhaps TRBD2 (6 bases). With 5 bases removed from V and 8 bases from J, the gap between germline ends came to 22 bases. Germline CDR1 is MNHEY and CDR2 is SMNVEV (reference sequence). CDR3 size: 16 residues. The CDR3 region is CASSQQRASPGHEQFF. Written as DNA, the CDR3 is TGTGCCAGCAGTCAGCAGCGGGCGAGCCCTGGGCATGAGCAGTTCTTC.

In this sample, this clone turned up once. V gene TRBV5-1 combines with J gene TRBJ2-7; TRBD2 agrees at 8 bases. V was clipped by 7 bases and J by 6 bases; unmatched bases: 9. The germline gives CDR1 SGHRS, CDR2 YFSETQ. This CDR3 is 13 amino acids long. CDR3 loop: CASRSAGALEQYF. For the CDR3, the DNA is TGCGCCAGCCGCTCAGCGGGAGCTCTCGAGCAGTACTTC.